This TCR beta chain was retrieved from a study of identical twins. MiXCR was run by TCRdb on the 5' RACE reads, yielding one entry per CDR3 protein. The sample includes under 800,000 distinct CDR3 sequences, around 20% of them seen just once. The sample was also reused in another study, on T cells expressing NK-cell markers.

The origin of this receptor is a woman aged 18-29 years in good health. The sample taken for sequencing was PBMCs.

The CDR3 DNA is TGTGCCAGCAGTACCGGACAGGGTGGGTCTCAGCCCCAGCATTTT. Protein: CASSTGQGGSQPQHF. This chain uses TRBV12-3 or TRBV12-4 with TRBJ1-5; TRBD1 agrees at 8 bases. The CDR3 is made up of 15 amino acids. Trimming cost V 5 bases and J 6 bases; bases outside gene matches: 9.